This T cell receptor beta chain stems from a study of T cell repertoires in cytomegalovirus infection. Study-level background: HLA-B-restricted CMV epitopes that are well studied were used alongside recently identified HLA-C-restricted ones. Evidence of both CMV infection and a matching HLA type came from public TCR beta signatures. General study results and limits: Clonotype analysis showed dominance of the ex vivo response by HLA-C-restricted CMV-specific TCR beta clonotypes.

TCRdb re-called the reads through MiXCR, storing one row per CDR3 protein. The profile shows some 500,000 distinct CDR3 sequences, roughly 34% of them singletons. Regarding this clonotype: Its antigen is still unknown.

This clonotype was obtained from a human donor in good health (CMV status not recorded). Some clones in this sample may be carry-over from other donors' samples. Material: cultured PBMCs, obtained from culture after CMV antigen stimulation.

CDR3 amino acids: CASRHIPGGYTGELFF. CDR3 sequence (DNA): TGTGCCAGCAGACATATCCCGGGGGGATACACCGGGGAGCTGTTTTTT. The rearrangement uses TRBV28 and TRBJ2-2; 7 bases match TRBD2. The germline V gene has CDR1 MDHEN and CDR2 SYDVKM. Germline trimming cut 6 bases from V and 3 bases from J; bases unmatched to any gene: 10. The CDR3 totals 16 residues.